This TCR beta chain is drawn from a study of T cell repertoires in cytomegalovirus infection. Study context: Public TCR beta signature analysis indicated the presence of both CMV infection and matching HLA type. Findings and caveats of the study: Using cumulative public TCR beta family frequency, the authors identified those who carried CMV together with the relevant HLA. In two of eight donors, the top clonotype was HLA-C-restricted CMV-specific.

In its sample, this clonotype was seen many times. Its cognate antigen is unknown. This CDR3 contains 15 residues. Looked up from germline, CDR1 is KGHSH and CDR2 is LQKENI. The V gene lost 0 bases and the J gene lost 1 base, with 9 bases spanning the gap. TCRdb used MiXCR to reprocess the reads, holding one entry per CDR3 protein. This table has 200,000 to 250,000 distinct CDR3 sequences, about 7% appearing once. The TCR originated in a human donor in good health (CMV status not recorded). Some clones in this sample may be carry-over from other donors' samples. This sequence joins TRBV18 and TRBJ1-1; D uncertain. Specimen: PBMCs. The CDR3 region is CASSPPRRTNTEAFF. The CDR3 DNA is TGTGCCAGCTCACCACCGCGACGAACGAACACTGAAGCTTTCTTT.